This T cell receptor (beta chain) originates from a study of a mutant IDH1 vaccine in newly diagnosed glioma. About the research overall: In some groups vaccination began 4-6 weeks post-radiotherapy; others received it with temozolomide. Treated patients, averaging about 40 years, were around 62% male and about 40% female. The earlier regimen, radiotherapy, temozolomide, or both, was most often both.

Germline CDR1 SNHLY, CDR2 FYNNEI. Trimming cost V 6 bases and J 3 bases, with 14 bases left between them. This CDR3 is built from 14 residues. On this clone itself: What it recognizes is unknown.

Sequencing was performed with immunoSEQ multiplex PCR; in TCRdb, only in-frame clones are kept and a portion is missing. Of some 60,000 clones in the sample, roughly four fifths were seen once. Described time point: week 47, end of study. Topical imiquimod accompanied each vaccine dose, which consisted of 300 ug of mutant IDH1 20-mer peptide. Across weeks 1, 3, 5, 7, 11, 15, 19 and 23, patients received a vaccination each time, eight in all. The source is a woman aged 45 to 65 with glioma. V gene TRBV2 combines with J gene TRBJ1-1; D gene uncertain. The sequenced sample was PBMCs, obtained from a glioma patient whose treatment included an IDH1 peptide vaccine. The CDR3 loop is CASRRTALYTEAFF. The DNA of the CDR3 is TGTGCCAGCAGGCGGACGGCCCTTTACACTGAAGCTTTCTTT.